A selection of T cell receptor beta chains follows, all from one sample in a study of control samples from healthy donors and cancer patients. Data came from immunoSEQ multiplex PCR; TCRdb stores just in-frame clones and leaves some out. This table has around 140,000 clones, just under 90% appearing once. The source material was PBMCs. The receptors here all came from a man in his fifties or sixties with head and neck cancer. Both conserved end residues are part of each CDR3. D genes are given only for firm matches. Clone size is given for some rows only: seen once, a few or many times, or a class if the clone is expanded.

TRBV10-2,TRBJ1-6,-,-,TGCGCCAGCAGCGATATTAATTCACCCCTCCACTTT,CASSDINSPLHF
TRBV2,TRBJ2-4,-,-,TGTGCCAGCAGTGAGTGGCAGGGGATCATTCAGTACTTC,CASSEWQGIIQYF
TRBV28,TRBJ1-4,few,TRBD1,TGTGCCAGCACCAGCGGACAGGCAGGCAATGAAAAACTGTTTTTT,CASTSGQAGNEKLFF
TRBV28,TRBJ2-3,-,TRBD1,TGTGCCAGCCGTCCCGGGACAGGGACTGGTACGCAGTATTTT,CASRPGTGTGTQYF
TRBV7-7,TRBJ2-5,once,-,TGTGCCAGCAGCCCGAAGGGGGAGGAGAGAGAGACCCAGTACTTC,CASSPKGEERETQYF
TRBV14,TRBJ2-1,once,TRBD2,TGTGCCAGCAGCTTCCGACTAGCGGGACACAATGAGCAGTTCTTC,CASSFRLAGHNEQFF
TRBV24-1,TRBJ2-3,-,TRBD2,TGTGCCACCAGTGACCCTGGGACTAGCGGCGTAGATACGCAGTATTTT,CATSDPGTSGVDTQYF
TRBV30,TRBJ1-6,-,-,TGTGCCTGGAGATCAGTTACCTATAATTCACCCCTCCACTTT,CAWRSVTYNSPLHF
TRBV5-1,TRBJ2-5,-,-,TGCGCCAGCAGTCCAGGCAGCTCTCAAGCAGAGACCCAGTACTTC,CASSPGSSQAETQYF
TRBV18,TRBJ2-7,-,-,TGTGCCAGCTCACCTCAGGGTAATGTTAACTACGAGCAGTACTTC,CASSPQGNVNYEQYF
TRBV29-1,TRBJ1-4,-,TRBD1,TGCAGCGCCGAGGGGACAGGCGCTAATGAAAAACTGTTTTTT,CSAEGTGANEKLFF
TRBV27,TRBJ2-7,-,TRBD1,TGTGCCAGCGGACAGGGTACCTCCTACGAGCAGTACTTC,CASGQGTSYEQYF
TRBV18,TRBJ1-3,-,-,TGTGCCAGCTCCCCTCAGGGAAAAGGGGGAAACACCATATATTTT,CASSPQGKGGNTIYF
TRBV7-9,TRBJ1-1,-,-,TGTGCCAGCAGCTTAGTAAGTTTGATCAACACTGAAGCTTTCTTT,CASSLVSLINTEAFF
TRBV5-1,TRBJ2-1,once,-,TGCGCCAGCAGCTTGGGACAGAGCTCCTACAATGAGCAGTTCTTC,CASSLGQSSYNEQFF
TRBV6-6,TRBJ2-1,-,TRBD2,TGTGCCGCGTCTACTAGCGGGAGTAGCAATGAGCAGTTCTTC,CAASTSGSSNEQFF
TRBV15,TRBJ2-1,once,TRBD2,TGTGCCACCAGCAGAGGAAAGCGGGAGGGGTATGAGCAGTTCTTC,CATSRGKREGYEQFF
TRBV4-1,TRBJ2-7,-,TRBD2,TGCGCCAGCAGCCAAGTACTAGCGGACTCCTACGAGCAGTACTTC,CASSQVLADSYEQYF